Listed below are T cell receptor beta chains from one sample, sequenced in a study of shared clonotypes between healthy human individuals. Method: immunoSEQ multiplex PCR; TCRdb's copy keeps in-frame clones and lacks some. The sample holds around 700,000 clones; 55% to 75% are singletons and the top ten take approximately 1.8%. The sequenced material came from memory CD4+ T cells sorted from blood. These receptors all come from a woman in her 30s in good health. CDR3s include the opening cysteine and the closing phenylalanine or tryptophan. A D gene is named only where the DNA matches it firmly. Clone sizes are given selectively: once, few, many, or a class where the clone is expanded.

j_gene	v_gene	d_gene	len	abundance	CDR3nt	CDR3aa
TRBJ2-1	TRBV9	TRBD2	15	many	TGTGCCAGCAGCGCTAGGACTAGCGGTTTCAATGAGCAGTTCTTC	CASSARTSGFNEQFF
TRBJ2-6	TRBV5-1	.	16	.	TGCGCCAGCAGCCTAAGTCCCTCCTCTGGGGCCAACGTCCTGACTTTC	CASSLSPSSGANVLTF
TRBJ1-1	TRBV27	TRBD1	12	.	TGTGCCAGCAGAGGACAGGGGGCTGAAGCTTTCTTT	CASRGQGAEAFF
TRBJ2-5	TRBV18	.	14	.	TGTGCCAGCTCACGCCAAGGGTACCAAGAGACCCAGTACTTC	CASSRQGYQETQYF
TRBJ1-3	TRBV28	.	17	.	TGTGCCAGCAGTTTATCCAGGGACACAACCATCGGAAACACCATATATTTT	CASSLSRDTTIGNTIYF
TRBJ2-1	TRBV19	TRBD2	18	.	TGTGCCAGTAGTATAGGGCTAGCGGGAGGGAGCTCCTACAATGAGCAGTTCTTC	CASSIGLAGGSSYNEQFF
TRBJ1-1	TRBV6-1	.	13	once	TGTGCCAGCAACCCGGGACACAACACTGAAGCTTTCTTT	CASNPGHNTEAFF
TRBJ1-3	TRBV6-1	.	15	.	TGTGCCAGCAGTGAAGTCTTACCCTTTGGAAACACCATATATTTT	CASSEVLPFGNTIYF
TRBJ2-7	TRBV6-1	.	13	.	TGTGCCAGCAAGGGACTCGCTTCATACGAGCAGTACTTC	CASKGLASYEQYF
TRBJ1-1	TRBV4-1	.	15	.	TGCGCCAGCAGCCGGAGCAGGGAACTAAACACTGAAGCTTTCTTT	CASSRSRELNTEAFF
TRBJ2-2	TRBV7-8	TRBD2	16	.	TGTGCCAGCAGCTTAGATATCCTAGCGGGAGCCTGGGAGCTGTTTTTT	CASSLDILAGAWELFF
TRBJ1-4	TRBV5-6	.	15	.	TGTGCCAGCAGCTTGGTGGCCGACGGTAATGAAAAACTGTTTTTT	CASSLVADGNEKLFF
TRBJ1-1	TRBV29-1	TRBD1	17	.	TGCAGCGTCCGCGGATATGCCGGGACAGGGGATAACACTGAAGCTTTCTTT	CSVRGYAGTGDNTEAFF
TRBJ2-5	TRBV7-9	TRBD2	17	.	TGTGCCAGACTAGGTGGACTAGCGGGAGGTTCTTGGGAGACCCAGTACTTC	CARLGGLAGGSWETQYF
TRBJ2-6	TRBV10-3	TRBD1	18	once	TGTGCCATCAGCCCCGGGACAGGGGGTGCCGGAGGGGCCAACGTCCTGACTTTC	CAISPGTGGAGGANVLTF